This TCR beta chain appears in the sequencing data of a study of T cell responses to AZD1222 COVID-19 vaccine. Findings and caveats of the study: Spike-specific TCR breadth and depth grew following two AZD1222 doses. Among the donors, most were white British and more were female, and clonal diversity was possibly underestimated. Only a handful of AZD1222 recipients, roughly 6 in all, had baseline seropositivity. Repertoire collection took place solely once the T cell response had peaked.

The protocol was immunoSEQ multiplex PCR, while the TCRdb copy is restricted to in-frame clones and leaves out a portion. This table holds 150,000 to 170,000 clones, 88% found once. With regard to this clone: The antigen remains undetermined.

Between the trimmed V and J ends, which lost 1 base and 3 bases, there was a span of 10 bases. Germline V gene sequence: CDR1 SGHRS, CDR2 YFSETQ. CDR3 length equals 15 residues. The sample here was peripheral blood, taken on day 0 of AZD1222 vaccination. The J gene is TRBJ1-4, the V gene TRBV5-1; D unresolved. This clonotype was obtained from an adult in good health. CDR3 sequence: CASSLSASPNEKLFF. Here the CDR3 DNA reads TGCGCCAGCAGCTTGAGTGCCAGCCCTAATGAAAAACTGTTTTTT.